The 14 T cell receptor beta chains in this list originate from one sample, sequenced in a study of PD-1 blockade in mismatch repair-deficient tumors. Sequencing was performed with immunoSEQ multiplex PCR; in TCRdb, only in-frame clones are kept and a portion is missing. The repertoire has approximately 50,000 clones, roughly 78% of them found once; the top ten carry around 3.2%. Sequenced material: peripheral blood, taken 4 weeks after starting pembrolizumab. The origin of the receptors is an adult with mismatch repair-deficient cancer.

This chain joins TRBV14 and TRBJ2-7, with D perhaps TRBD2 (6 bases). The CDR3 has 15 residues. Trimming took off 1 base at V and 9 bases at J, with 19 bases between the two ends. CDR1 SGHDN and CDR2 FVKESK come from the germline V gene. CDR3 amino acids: CASSQGTIASTRQYF. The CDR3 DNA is TGTGCCAGCAGCCAAGGGACTATTGCGAGTACGAGGCAGTACTTC.

CDR3 amino acids: CASSGTGTDTQYF. CDR3 nucleotide sequence: TGTGCCAGCAGCGGCACAGGCACAGATACGCAGTATTTT. V is TRBV9 and J is TRBJ2-3; no reliable D call. CDR1 SGDLS and CDR2 YYNGEE come from the germline V gene. This CDR3 contains 13 residues. V lost 3 bases and J 1 base, leaving 6 bases between the germline ends.

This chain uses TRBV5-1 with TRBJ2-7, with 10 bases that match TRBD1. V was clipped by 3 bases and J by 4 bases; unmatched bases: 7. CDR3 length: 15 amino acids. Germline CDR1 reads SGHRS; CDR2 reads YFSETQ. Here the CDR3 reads CASSSGTGVVYEQYF. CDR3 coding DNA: TGCGCCAGCAGCTCCGGGACAGGGGTTGTGTACGAGCAGTACTTC. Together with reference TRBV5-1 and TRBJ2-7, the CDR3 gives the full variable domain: KAGVTQTPRYLIKTRGQQVTLSCSPISGHRSVSWYQQTPGQGLQFLFEYFSETQRNKGNFPGRFSGRQFSNSRSEMNVSTLELGDSALYLCASSSGTGVVYEQYFGPGTRLTVT.

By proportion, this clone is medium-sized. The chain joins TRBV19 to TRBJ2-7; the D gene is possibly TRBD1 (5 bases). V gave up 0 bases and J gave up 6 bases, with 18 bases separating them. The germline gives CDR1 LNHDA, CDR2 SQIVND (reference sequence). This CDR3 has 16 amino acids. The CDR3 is CASSIDSTGFLSEQYF. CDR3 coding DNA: TGTGCCAGTAGTATAGATTCTACAGGTTTCTTATCCGAGCAGTACTTC.

Here the CDR3 DNA reads TGTGCCAGCAGCTCCCAACAGGGGGCTCGGGACTGGAAAGTCAATGAGCAGTTCTTC. The encoded protein is CASSSQQGARDWKVNEQFF. The chain employs TRBV13 and TRBJ2-1; 9 nucleotides line up with TRBD1. The CDR3 totals 19 residues. Germline-derived CDR1 and CDR2 are PRHDT and FYEKMQ (reference sequence). V shed 4 bases, J shed 6 bases, and the junction held 19 bases outside the gene matches.

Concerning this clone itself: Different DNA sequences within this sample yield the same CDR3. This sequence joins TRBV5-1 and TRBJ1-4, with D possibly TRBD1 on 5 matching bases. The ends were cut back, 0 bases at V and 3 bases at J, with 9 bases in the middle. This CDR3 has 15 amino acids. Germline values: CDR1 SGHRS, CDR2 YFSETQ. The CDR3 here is CASSLAGTANEKLFF. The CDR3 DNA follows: TGCGCCAGCAGCTTGGCAGGGACTGCTAATGAAAAACTGTTTTTT.

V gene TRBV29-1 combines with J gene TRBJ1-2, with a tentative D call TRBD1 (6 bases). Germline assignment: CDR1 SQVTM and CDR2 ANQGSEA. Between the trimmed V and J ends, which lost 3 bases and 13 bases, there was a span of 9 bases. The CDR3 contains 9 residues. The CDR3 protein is CSVEGGATF. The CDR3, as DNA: TGCAGCGTTGAGGGGGGGGCCACCTTC. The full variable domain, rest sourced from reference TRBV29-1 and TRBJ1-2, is SAVISQKPSRDICQRGTSLTIQCQVDSQVTMMFWYRQQPGQSLTLIATANQGSEATYESGFVIDKFPISRPNLTFSTLTVSNMSPEDSSIYLCSVEGGATFGSGTRLTVV.

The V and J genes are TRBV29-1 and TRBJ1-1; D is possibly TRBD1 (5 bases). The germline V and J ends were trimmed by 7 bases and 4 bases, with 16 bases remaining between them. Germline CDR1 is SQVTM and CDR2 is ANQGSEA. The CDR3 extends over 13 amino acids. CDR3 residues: CSAALQEPTEAFF. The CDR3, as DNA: TGCAGCGCCGCCTTACAGGAGCCCACTGAAGCTTTCTTT.

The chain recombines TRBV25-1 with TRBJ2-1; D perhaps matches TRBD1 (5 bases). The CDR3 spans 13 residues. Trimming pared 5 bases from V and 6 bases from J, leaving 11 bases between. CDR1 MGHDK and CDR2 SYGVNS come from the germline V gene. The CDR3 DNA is TGTGCCAGCAGTATTGGCAGGGTCAATGAGCAGTTCTTC. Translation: CASSIGRVNEQFF.

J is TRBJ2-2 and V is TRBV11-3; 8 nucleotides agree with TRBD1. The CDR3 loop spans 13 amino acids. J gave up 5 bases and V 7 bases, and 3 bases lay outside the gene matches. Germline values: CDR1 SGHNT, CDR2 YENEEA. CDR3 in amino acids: CASTRQGTGELFF. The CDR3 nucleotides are TGTGCCAGCACCCGACAGGGGACCGGGGAGCTGTTTTTT.

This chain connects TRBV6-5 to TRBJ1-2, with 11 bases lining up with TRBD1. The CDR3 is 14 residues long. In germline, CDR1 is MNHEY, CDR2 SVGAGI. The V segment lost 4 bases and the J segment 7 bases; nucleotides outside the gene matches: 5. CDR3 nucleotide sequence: TGTGCCAGCAGTTGGGGACAGGGGGTAGGTGGCTACACCTTC. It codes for CASSWGQGVGGYTF.

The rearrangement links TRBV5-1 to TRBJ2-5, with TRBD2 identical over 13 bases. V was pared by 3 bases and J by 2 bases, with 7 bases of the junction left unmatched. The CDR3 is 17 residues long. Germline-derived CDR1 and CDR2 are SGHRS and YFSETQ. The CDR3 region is CASSSGLAGVGQETQYF. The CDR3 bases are TGCGCCAGCAGCTCAGGACTAGCGGGAGTAGGACAAGAGACCCAGTACTTC.

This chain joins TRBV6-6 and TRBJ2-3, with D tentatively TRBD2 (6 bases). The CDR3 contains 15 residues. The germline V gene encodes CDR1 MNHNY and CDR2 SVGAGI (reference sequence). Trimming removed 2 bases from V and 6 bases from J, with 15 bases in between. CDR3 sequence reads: CASSYEGGDLDTQYF. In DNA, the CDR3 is TGTGCCAGCAGTTACGAAGGCGGGGATCTGGATACGCAGTATTTT.

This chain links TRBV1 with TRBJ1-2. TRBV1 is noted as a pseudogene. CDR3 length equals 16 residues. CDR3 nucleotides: TGCACCAGCAGCCATTCTCAAACCACCTACAAAGCGGGCTACACCTTC. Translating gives CTSSHSQTTYKAGYTF.